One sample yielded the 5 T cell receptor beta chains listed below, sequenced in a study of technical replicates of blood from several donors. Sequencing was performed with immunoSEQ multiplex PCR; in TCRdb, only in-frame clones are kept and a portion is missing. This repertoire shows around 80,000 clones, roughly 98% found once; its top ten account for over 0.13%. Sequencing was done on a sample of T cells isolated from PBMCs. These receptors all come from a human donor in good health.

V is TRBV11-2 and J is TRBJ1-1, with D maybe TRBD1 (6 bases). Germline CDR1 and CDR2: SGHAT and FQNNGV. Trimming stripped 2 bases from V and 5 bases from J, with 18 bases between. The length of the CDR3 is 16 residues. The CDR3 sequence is CASSLSLQGLRTEAFF. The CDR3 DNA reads TGTGCCAGCAGCTTAAGCCTACAGGGTCTGAGAACTGAAGCTTTCTTT.

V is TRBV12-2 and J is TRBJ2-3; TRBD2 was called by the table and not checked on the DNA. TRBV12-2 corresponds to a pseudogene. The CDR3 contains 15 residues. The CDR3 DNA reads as TGTGCAGAGACCGATGGGAGAAGGAGAACAGATACGCAGTATTTT. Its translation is CAETDGRRRTDTQYF.

The CDR3 here is CASSGSGELFF. CDR3 sequence (DNA): TGTGCCAGCAGCGGTAGCGGGGAGCTGTTTTTT. The V call is TRBV9, the J call TRBJ2-2; D gene unclear. This CDR3 contains 11 residues. The germline V gene encodes CDR1 SGDLS and CDR2 YYNGEE. V dropped 3 bases and J dropped 7 bases, with 4 bases sitting between them. The complete variable domain, with remaining parts taken from reference TRBV9 and TRBJ2-2, reads DSGVTQTPKHLITATGQRVTLRCSPRSGDLSVYWYQQSLDQGLQFLIQYYNGEERAKGNILERFSAQQFPDLHSELNLSSLELGDSALYFCASSGSGELFFGEGSRLTVL.

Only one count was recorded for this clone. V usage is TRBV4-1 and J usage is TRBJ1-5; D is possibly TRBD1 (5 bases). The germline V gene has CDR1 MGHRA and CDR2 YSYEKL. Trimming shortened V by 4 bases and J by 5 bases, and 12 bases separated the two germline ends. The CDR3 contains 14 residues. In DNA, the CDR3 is TGCGCCAGCAGCCCCCGGGACTTACATCAGCCCCAGCATTTT. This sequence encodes CASSPRDLHQPQHF.

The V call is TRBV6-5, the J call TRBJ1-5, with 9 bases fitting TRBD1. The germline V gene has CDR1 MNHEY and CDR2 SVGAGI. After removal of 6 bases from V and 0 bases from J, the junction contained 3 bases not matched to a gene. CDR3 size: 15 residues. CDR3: CASRQGANSNQPQHF. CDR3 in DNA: TGTGCCAGCAGACAGGGGGCTAATAGCAATCAGCCCCAGCATTTT.